This TCR beta chain emerged from a study of T cell clonality in common variable immunodeficiency. This CDR3 has 16 residues. CDR1 is LGHNA and CDR2 is YNFKEQ in the germline V gene. Study observations and caveats: Fewer deletions and N-nucleotide insertions were reportedly seen in common variable immunodeficiency TCR beta sequences.

This clone was seen many times. What it binds is not known. Compared with germline, one end of the junction differs, possibly owing to a read error. The read stops 3 residues short of the end of the CDR3; the missing end is completed from the germline J gene. Control and CVID samples contributed equal amounts of genomic DNA. The protocol was immunoSEQ multiplex PCR, while the TCRdb copy is restricted to in-frame clones and leaves out a portion. The profile covers just under 5,500 clones, none occurring a single time. Sequenced: peripheral blood mononuclear cells. This clonotype was obtained from a human donor with common variable immunodeficiency. The V gene is TRBV4-2, the J gene TRBJ2-1; 8 positions agree with TRBD2. CDR3 sequence: CASSQRAIAGYNEQFF. The sequenced part of the CDR3 DNA is TGCGCCAGCAGTCAAAGGGCAATAGCGGGGTACAATGAG.